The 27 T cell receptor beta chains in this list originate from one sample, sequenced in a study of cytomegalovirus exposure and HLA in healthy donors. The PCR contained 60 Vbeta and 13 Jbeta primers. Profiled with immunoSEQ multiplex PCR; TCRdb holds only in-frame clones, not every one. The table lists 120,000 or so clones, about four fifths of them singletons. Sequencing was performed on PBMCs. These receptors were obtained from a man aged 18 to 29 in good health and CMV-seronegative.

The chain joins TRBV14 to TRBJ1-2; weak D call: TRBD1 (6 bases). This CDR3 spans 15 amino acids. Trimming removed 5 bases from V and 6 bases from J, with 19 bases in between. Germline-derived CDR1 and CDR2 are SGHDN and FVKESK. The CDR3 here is CASSASQQGMHGYTF. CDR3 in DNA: TGTGCCAGCAGCGCCTCCCAACAGGGTATGCATGGCTACACCTTC.

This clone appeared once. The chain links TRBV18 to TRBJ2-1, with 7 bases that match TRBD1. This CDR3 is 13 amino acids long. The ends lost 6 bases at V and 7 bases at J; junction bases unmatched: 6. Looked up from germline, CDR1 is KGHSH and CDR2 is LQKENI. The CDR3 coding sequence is TGTGCCAGCTCCCTCGGGACAGAGAATGAGCAGTTCTTC. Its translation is CASSLGTENEQFF.

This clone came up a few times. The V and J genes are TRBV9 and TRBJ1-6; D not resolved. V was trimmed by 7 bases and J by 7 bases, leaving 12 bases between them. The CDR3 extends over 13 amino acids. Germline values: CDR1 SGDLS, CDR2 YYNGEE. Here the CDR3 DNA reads TGTGCCAGCTCGACACGGTTAAATTCACCCCTCCACTTT. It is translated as CASSTRLNSPLHF.

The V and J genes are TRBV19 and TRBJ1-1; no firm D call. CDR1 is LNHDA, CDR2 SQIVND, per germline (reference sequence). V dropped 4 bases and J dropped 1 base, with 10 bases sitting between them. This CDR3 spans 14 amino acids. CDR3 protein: CASSTWSGNTEAFF. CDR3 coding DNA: TGTGCCAGTAGTACGTGGTCGGGGAACACTGAAGCTTTCTTT.

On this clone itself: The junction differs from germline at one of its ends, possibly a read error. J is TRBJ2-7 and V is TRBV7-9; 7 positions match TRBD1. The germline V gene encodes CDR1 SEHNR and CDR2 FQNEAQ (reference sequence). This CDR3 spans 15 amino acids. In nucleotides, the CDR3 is TGTTCCAGCAGCTTAGCGCAGGGGGTCTCCTACGAGCAGTACTTC. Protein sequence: CSSSLAQGVSYEQYF.

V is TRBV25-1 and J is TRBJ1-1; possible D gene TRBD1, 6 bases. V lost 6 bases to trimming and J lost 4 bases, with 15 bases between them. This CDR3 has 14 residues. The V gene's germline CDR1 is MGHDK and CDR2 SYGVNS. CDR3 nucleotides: TGTGCCAGCAGGAACAGGGCGGGAGGCACTGAAGCTTTCTTT. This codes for CASRNRAGGTEAFF.

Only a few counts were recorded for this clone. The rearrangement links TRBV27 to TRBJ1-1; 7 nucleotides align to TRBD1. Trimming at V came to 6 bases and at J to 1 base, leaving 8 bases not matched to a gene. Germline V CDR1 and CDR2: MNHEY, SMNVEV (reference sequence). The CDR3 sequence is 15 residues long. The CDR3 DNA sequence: TGTGCCAGCAGCCCGGTGGGACAGCAGAACACTGAAGCTTTCTTT. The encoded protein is CASSPVGQQNTEAFF.

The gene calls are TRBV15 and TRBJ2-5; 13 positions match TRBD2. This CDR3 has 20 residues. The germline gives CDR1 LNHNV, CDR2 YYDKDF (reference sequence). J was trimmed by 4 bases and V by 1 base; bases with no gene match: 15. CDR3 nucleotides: TGTGCCACCAGCAGAGGTCCTACGGGGACTAGCGGGGAGAGGGTAGAGACCCAGTACTTC. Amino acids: CATSRGPTGTSGERVETQYF.

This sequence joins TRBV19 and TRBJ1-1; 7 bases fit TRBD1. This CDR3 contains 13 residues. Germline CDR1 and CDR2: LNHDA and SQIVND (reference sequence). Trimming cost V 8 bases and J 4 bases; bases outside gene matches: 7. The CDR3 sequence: CASRTGVATEAFF. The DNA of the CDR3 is TGTGCCAGTCGAACAGGGGTGGCCACTGAAGCTTTCTTT.

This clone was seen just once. This chain's CDR3 is CASSRVRDSYSNQPQHF. The DNA for the CDR3 is TGTGCCAGCAGCCGAGTCCGGGACAGTTATAGCAATCAGCCCCAGCATTTT. This rearrangement joins TRBV5-8 to TRBJ1-5; TRBD1 agrees at 7 bases. Germline V lookup: CDR1 SGHTS, CDR2 YDEGEE. The CDR3 covers 17 residues. J was trimmed by 0 bases and V by 4 bases; bases with no gene match: 10.

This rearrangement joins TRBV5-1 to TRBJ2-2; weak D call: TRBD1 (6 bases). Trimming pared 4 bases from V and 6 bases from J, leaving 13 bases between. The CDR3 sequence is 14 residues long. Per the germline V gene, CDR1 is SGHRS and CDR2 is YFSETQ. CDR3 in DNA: TGCGCCAGCAGCGAGAACAGGGTGGCCGGGGAGCTGTTTTTT. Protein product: CASSENRVAGELFF.

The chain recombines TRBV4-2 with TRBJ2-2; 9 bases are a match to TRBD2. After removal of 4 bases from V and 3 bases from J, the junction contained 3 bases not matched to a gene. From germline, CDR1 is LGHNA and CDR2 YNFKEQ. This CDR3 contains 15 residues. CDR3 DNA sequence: TGTGCCAGCAGCCGACTAGCGGAGGACACCGGGGAGCTGTTTTTT. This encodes CASSRLAEDTGELFF.

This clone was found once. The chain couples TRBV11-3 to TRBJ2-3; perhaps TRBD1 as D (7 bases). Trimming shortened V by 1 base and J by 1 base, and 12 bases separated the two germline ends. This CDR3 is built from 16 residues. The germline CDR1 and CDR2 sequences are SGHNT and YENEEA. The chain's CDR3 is CASSLGPRGGTDTQYF. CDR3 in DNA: TGTGCCAGCAGCTTAGGGCCCAGGGGGGGCACAGATACGCAGTATTTT.

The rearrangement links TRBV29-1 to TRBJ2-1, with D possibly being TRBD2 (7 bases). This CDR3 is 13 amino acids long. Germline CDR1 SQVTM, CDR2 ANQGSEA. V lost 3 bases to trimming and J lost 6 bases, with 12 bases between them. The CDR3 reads CSVDTGGRNEQFF. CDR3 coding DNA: TGCAGCGTTGACACGGGGGGCCGCAATGAGCAGTTCTTC.

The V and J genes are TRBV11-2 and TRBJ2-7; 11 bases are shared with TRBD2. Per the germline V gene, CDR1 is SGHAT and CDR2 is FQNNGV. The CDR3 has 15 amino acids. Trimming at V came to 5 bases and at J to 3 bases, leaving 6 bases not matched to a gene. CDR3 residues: CASSKTSGGIYEQYF. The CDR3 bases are TGTGCCAGCAGCAAAACTAGCGGGGGCATCTACGAGCAGTACTTC.

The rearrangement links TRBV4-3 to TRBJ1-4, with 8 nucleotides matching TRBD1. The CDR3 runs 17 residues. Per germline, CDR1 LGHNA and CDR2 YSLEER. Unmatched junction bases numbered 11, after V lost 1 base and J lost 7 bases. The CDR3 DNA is TGCGCCAGCAGCCAAGGGTTGTTTCCGGGGACAGGTGAAAAACTGTTTTTT. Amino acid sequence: CASSQGLFPGTGEKLFF.

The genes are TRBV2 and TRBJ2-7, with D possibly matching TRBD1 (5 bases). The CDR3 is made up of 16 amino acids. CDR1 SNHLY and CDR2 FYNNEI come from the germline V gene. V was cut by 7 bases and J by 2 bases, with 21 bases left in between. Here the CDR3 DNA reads TGTGCCAGCAAGGGTAAAGGGGCAGGGATCGCCTACGAGCAGTACTTC. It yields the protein CASKGKGAGIAYEQYF.

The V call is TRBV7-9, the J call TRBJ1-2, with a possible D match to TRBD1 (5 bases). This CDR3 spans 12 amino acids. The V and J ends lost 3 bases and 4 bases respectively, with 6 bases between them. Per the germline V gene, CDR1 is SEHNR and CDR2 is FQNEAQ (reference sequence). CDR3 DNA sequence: TGTGCCAGCAGCTTCGACAGCTATGGCTACACCTTC. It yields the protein CASSFDSYGYTF. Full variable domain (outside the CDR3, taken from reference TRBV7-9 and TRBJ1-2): DTGVSQNPRHKITKRGQNVTFRCDPISEHNRLYWYRQTLGQGPEFLTYFQNEAQLEKSRLLSDRFSAERPKGSFSTLEIQRTEQGDSAMYLCASSFDSYGYTFGSGTRLTVV.

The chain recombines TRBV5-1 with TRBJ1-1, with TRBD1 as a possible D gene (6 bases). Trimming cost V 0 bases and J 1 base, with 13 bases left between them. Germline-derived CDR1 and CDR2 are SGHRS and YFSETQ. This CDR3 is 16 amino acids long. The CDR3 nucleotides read TGCGCCAGCAGCTTGGGGGCGGCGGGGGCGAACACTGAAGCTTTCTTT. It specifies CASSLGAAGANTEAFF. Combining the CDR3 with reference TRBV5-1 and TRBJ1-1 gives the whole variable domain KAGVTQTPRYLIKTRGQQVTLSCSPISGHRSVSWYQQTPGQGLQFLFEYFSETQRNKGNFPGRFSGRQFSNSRSEMNVSTLELGDSALYLCASSLGAAGANTEAFFGQGTRLTVV.

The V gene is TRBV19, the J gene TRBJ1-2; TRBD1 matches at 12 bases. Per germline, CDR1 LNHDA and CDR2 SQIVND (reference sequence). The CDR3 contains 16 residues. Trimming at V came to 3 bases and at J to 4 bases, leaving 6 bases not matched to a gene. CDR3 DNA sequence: TGTGCCAGTAGTATGGGACAGGGGGCGCGAGGCTATGGCTACACCTTC. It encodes CASSMGQGARGYGYTF.

The CDR3 is CAIKAGTGDYGYTF. CDR3 coding DNA: TGTGCCATTAAGGCGGGGACAGGGGACTATGGCTACACCTTC. The chain is built from TRBV2 and TRBJ1-2, with 10 bases that match TRBD1. Germline V lookup: CDR1 SNHLY, CDR2 FYNNEI. Trimming at V came to 10 bases and at J to 3 bases, leaving 8 bases not matched to a gene. The CDR3 is 14 amino acids.

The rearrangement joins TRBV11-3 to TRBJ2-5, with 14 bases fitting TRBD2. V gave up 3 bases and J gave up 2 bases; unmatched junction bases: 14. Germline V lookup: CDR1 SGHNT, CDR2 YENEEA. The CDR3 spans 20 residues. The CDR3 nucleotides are TGTGCCAGCAGCTTGAGGACTAGCGGGGGGAATGACCTGATTCAAGAGACCCAGTACTTC. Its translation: CASSLRTSGGNDLIQETQYF.

This CDR3 reads CATSRERGAGTDTQYF. The CDR3, as DNA: TGTGCCACCAGCAGAGAACGGGGGGCGGGCACAGATACGCAGTATTTT. The chain uses TRBV15 and TRBJ2-3; D is perhaps TRBD2 (7 bases). V shed 0 bases and J shed 1 base, with 11 bases lying between them. From germline, CDR1 is LNHNV and CDR2 YYDKDF (reference sequence). The CDR3 length is 16 residues.

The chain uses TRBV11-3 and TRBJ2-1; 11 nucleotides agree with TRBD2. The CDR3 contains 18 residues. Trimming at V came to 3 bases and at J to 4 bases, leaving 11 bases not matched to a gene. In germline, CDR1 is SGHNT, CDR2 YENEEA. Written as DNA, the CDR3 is TGTGCCAGCAGCTTGAGTGCTAGCGGGGGGACTCTGTACAATGAGCAGTTCTTC. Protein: CASSLSASGGTLYNEQFF.

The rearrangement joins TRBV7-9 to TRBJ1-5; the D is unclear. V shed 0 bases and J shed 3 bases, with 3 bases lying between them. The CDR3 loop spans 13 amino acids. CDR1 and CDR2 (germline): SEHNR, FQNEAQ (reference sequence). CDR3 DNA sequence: TGTGCCAGCAGCTTAGCCTTCAATCAGCCCCAGCATTTT. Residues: CASSLAFNQPQHF.

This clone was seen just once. CDR3 coding DNA: TGTGCCAGCAGCTTAGATGGGGGCGCGAACACTGAAGCTTTCTTT. Translated, it gives CASSLDGGANTEAFF. The genes are TRBV7-2 and TRBJ1-1; perhaps TRBD1 as D (6 bases). V dropped 1 base and J dropped 1 base, with 10 bases sitting between them. Germline V CDR1 and CDR2: SGHTA, FQGNSA. CDR3 length: 15 residues.

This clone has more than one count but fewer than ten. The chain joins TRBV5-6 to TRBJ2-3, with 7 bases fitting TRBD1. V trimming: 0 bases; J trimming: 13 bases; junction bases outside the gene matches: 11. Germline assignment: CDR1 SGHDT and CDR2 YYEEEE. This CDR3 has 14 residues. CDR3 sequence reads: CASSLGLTGEGKYF. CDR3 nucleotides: TGTGCCAGCAGCTTGGGACTAACAGGGGAAGGAAAGTATTTT.